The 29 T cell receptor beta chains below come from one sample, sequenced in a study of response to subunit inactivated influenza vaccine. Each CDR3 protein gets one entry after TCRdb re-called the RT-PCR reads with MiXCR. The sample has about 700,000 distinct CDR3 sequences, about 15% seen once. The sample here was PBMCs from blood, taken 14 to 15 days before vaccination. The receptor source for this set is a man aged 50 to 60 who received an inactivated influenza vaccine.

The genes are TRBV10-1 and TRBJ2-7, with 8 positions matching TRBD1. Germline-derived CDR1 and CDR2 are WNHNN and SYGVQD (reference sequence). The CDR3 runs 15 residues. V lost 2 bases to trimming and J lost 0 bases; unmatched junction nucleotides: 3. CDR3 nucleotides: TGCGCCAGCAGTGAGGGTGGACAGGGCTCCTACGAGCAGTACTTC. Amino acids: CASSEGGQGSYEQYF.

The table lists this clonotype with a few counts. The rearrangement uses TRBV5-1 and TRBJ2-1; the D call may be TRBD1 or TRBD2 (6 bases each). The germline gives CDR1 SGHRS, CDR2 YFSETQ. This CDR3 has 15 residues. V lost 0 bases and J 7 bases, leaving 14 bases between the germline ends. The CDR3 DNA is TGCGCCAGCAGCTTGGCCGGGGGCGAGTGGAATGAGCAGTTCTTC. Protein: CASSLAGGEWNEQFF. Full variable domain (remainder filled in from reference TRBV5-1 and TRBJ2-1): KAGVTQTPRYLIKTRGQQVTLSCSPISGHRSVSWYQQTPGQGLQFLFEYFSETQRNKGNFPGRFSGRQFSNSRSEMNVSTLELGDSALYLCASSLAGGEWNEQFFGPGTRLTVL.

As to this clonotype: This may be a read error: a much more frequent sequence differs by one nucleotide. This chain links TRBV12-3 or TRBV12-4 with TRBJ2-1; no definite D call. There are 12 residues in the CDR3. The CDR3 sequence is CASSFAYIEQFF. DNA of the CDR3: TGTGCCAGCAGTTTCGCGTACATTGAGCAGTTCTTC.

This chain joins TRBV7-6 and TRBJ2-1; D is undetermined. V was shortened by 1 base and J by 6 bases, with 13 bases between the two germline ends. Germline loops: CDR1 SGHVS, CDR2 FNYEAQ. The CDR3 contains 15 residues. The CDR3 here is CASSLGVFLGNEQFF. Written as DNA, the CDR3 is TGTGCCAGCAGCTTAGGGGTTTTTCTGGGCAATGAGCAGTTCTTC. The full variable domain, in which reference TRBV7-6 and TRBJ2-1 provide the parts outside the CDR3, is GAGVSQSPRYKVTKRGQDVALRCDPISGHVSLYWYRQALGQGPEFLTYFNYEAQQDKSGLPNDRFSAERPEGSISTLTIQRTEQRDSAMYRCASSLGVFLGNEQFFGPGTRLTVL.

This clonotype appeared a few times. The chain has TRBV5-1 and TRBJ2-4; D is perhaps TRBD1 (6 bases). Germline CDR1 is SGHRS and CDR2 is YFSETQ. The CDR3 covers 15 residues. Trimming took 4 bases from V and 1 from J, leaving 12 bases between them. The CDR3 protein is CASSTRQDAKNIQYF. CDR3 nucleotide sequence: TGCGCCAGCAGCACCCGACAGGATGCCAAAAACATTCAGTACTTC.

This clonotype was observed a handful of times. The chain is built from TRBV5-6 and TRBJ2-5; perhaps TRBD2 as D (6 bases). CDR1 and CDR2 (germline): SGHDT, YYEEEE. This CDR3 comprises 14 residues. Trimming took 4 bases from V and 1 from J, leaving 11 bases between them. CDR3 sequence (DNA): TGTGCCAGCAGCCGGAGGGCCCTCCAAGAGACCCAGTACTTC. It is translated as CASSRRALQETQYF.

In its sample, this clonotype was seen a few times. The V gene is TRBV15, the J gene TRBJ2-3; D is perhaps TRBD1 (6 bases). V shed 0 bases and J shed 2 bases, with 12 bases lying between them. Germline V gene lookup returns CDR1 LNHNV and CDR2 YYDKDF (reference sequence). The CDR3 has 16 amino acids. CDR3 in amino acids: CATSRDWDINTDTQYF. CDR3 coding DNA: TGTGCCACCAGCAGAGACTGGGACATCAACACAGATACGCAGTATTTT.

This clonotype appeared many times. The gene calls are TRBV4-2 and TRBJ1-5; 8 bases match TRBD1. Unmatched junction bases numbered 6, after V lost 0 bases and J lost 5 bases. The CDR3 sequence is 16 residues long. Germline values: CDR1 LGHNA, CDR2 YNFKEQ. The CDR3 sequence is CASSQEGRQGYQPQHF. The CDR3 DNA sequence: TGTGCCAGCAGCCAAGAGGGACGACAGGGGTATCAGCCCCAGCATTTT.

The V and J genes are TRBV9 and TRBJ1-4; tentative D call: TRBD1 (6 bases). CDR1 is SGDLS, CDR2 YYNGEE, per germline. The CDR3 contains 16 residues. The ends were cut back, 2 bases at V and 6 bases at J, with 17 bases in the middle. The CDR3 DNA sequence: TGTGCCAGCAGCGTCGCAGATCGGGGGGCGGATGAAAAACTGTTTTTT. Amino acids: CASSVADRGADEKLFF.

V usage is TRBV6-2 or TRBV6-3 and J usage is TRBJ1-6; D ambiguous. CDR3 length: 12 residues. V lost 4 bases and J lost 9, with 7 bases in between. The germline gives CDR1 MNHEY, CDR2 SVGEGT. This CDR3 is CASSFQLSPLHF. As DNA, the CDR3 is TGTGCCAGCAGTTTTCAGCTTTCACCCCTCCACTTT.

The V gene is TRBV10-3, the J gene TRBJ2-7, with 11 bases matching TRBD2. CDR3 length: 22 amino acids. CDR1 and CDR2 from the germline V gene are ENHRY and SYGVKD. V gave up 0 bases and J gave up 2 bases; unmatched junction bases: 21. The CDR3 loop reads CAISESPALAGGRRGPTYEQYF. Here the CDR3 DNA reads TGTGCCATCAGTGAGTCCCCCGCCTTAGCGGGAGGGCGGAGGGGGCCTACCTACGAGCAGTACTTC.

The rearrangement joins TRBV4-2 to TRBJ2-2, with 7 nucleotides matching TRBD1. Trimming cost V 6 bases and J 4 bases; bases outside gene matches: 8. The CDR3 is 15 amino acids. Germline-derived CDR1 and CDR2 are LGHNA and YNFKEQ. CDR3 in amino acids: CASRTGAGSTGELFF. As DNA, the CDR3 is TGTGCCAGCAGAACAGGGGCAGGCAGCACCGGGGAGCTGTTTTTT.

This clonotype was counted only a few times. J is TRBJ2-3 and V is TRBV19, with 7 positions matching TRBD2. The germline CDR1 and CDR2 sequences are LNHDA and SQIVND (reference sequence). V shed 2 bases and J 0 bases; nucleotides not matched to a gene: 5. The CDR3 is made up of 16 amino acids. CDR3 coding DNA: TGTGCCAGTAGTATATCGACTAGCTGGAGCACAGATACGCAGTATTTT. Translated: CASSISTSWSTDTQYF. The variable domain in full, completed from reference TRBV19 and TRBJ2-3, reads DGGITQSPKYLFRKEGQNVTLSCEQNLNHDAMYWYRQDPGQGLRLIYYSQIVNDFQKGDIAEGYSVSREKKESFPLTVTSAQKNPTAFYLCASSISTSWSTDTQYFGPGTRLTVL.

This clonotype was detected ten times or more. This sequence joins TRBV12-3 or TRBV12-4 and TRBJ1-5; unclear D gene. The CDR3 spans 14 residues. Trimming removed 8 bases from V and 0 bases from J, with 11 bases in between. CDR3 residues: CASLKGYSNQPQHF. The DNA for the CDR3 is TGTGCCAGCTTAAAAGGGTATAGCAATCAGCCCCAGCATTTT.

J is TRBJ2-1 and V is TRBV4-1; possibly TRBD1 for D (5 bases). Trimming stripped 0 bases from V and 0 bases from J, with 9 bases between. The germline V gene encodes CDR1 MGHRA and CDR2 YSYEKL. The CDR3 is made up of 16 amino acids. The CDR3 protein is CASSQDGRVSYNEQFF. The CDR3 DNA follows: TGCGCCAGCAGCCAAGATGGCAGGGTCTCCTACAATGAGCAGTTCTTC.

The chain uses TRBV29-1 and TRBJ2-2; D gene unclear. The germline V gene has CDR1 SQVTM and CDR2 ANQGSEA. Trimming cost V 7 bases and J 3 bases, with 15 bases left between them. The CDR3 runs 14 residues. The CDR3 sequence: CSDKERTHTGELFF. CDR3 DNA: TGCAGCGATAAGGAGCGTACCCACACCGGGGAGCTGTTTTTT.

This clonotype has just a few counts. The rearrangement joins TRBV28 to TRBJ2-5, with D hard to call. The CDR3 extends over 12 amino acids. CDR1 MDHEN and CDR2 SYDVKM come from the germline V gene. V lost 2 bases and J lost 7, with 8 bases in between. CDR3 in amino acids: CASSLIKGTQYF. CDR3 nucleotide sequence: TGTGCCAGCAGTTTAATTAAGGGGACCCAGTACTTC.

This clonotype was seen at least ten times. J is TRBJ2-7 and V is TRBV29-1, with D tentatively TRBD1 or TRBD2 (6 bases each). Trimming removed 1 base from V and 3 bases from J, with 10 bases in between. Germline V gene data show CDR1 as SQVTM and CDR2 as ANQGSEA. The CDR3 loop spans 13 amino acids. This chain's CDR3 is CSVEVGGGYEQYF. The CDR3 nucleotides read TGCAGCGTTGAAGTCGGAGGGGGCTACGAGCAGTACTTC.

The chain has TRBV4-3 and TRBJ2-1; possible D gene TRBD1, 6 bases. Germline CDR1 and CDR2: LGHNA and YSLEER. This CDR3 contains 15 residues. The V end lost 5 bases, the J end lost 3 bases, and 14 bases lay between the germline ends. The CDR3 is CASSFTGNRYNEQFF. For the CDR3, the DNA is TGCGCCAGCAGCTTCACAGGGAACCGCTACAATGAGCAGTTCTTC.

This clonotype appeared many times. The gene calls are TRBV3-1 and TRBJ2-7; D unresolved. CDR1 and CDR2 from the germline V gene are LGHDT and YNNKEL (reference sequence). Trimming left V 1 base short and J 5 bases short, with 3 bases between. The CDR3 runs to 11 residues. CDR3 protein: CASSQVDEQYF. In DNA form, the CDR3 reads TGTGCCAGCAGCCAAGTCGACGAGCAGTACTTC.

This clonotype occurred a few times. The chain uses TRBV7-9 and TRBJ2-3; TRBD1 matches 9 bases. The V segment lost 4 bases and the J segment 9 bases; nucleotides outside the gene matches: 8. This CDR3 region has 14 residues. The V gene's germline CDR1 is SEHNR and CDR2 FQNEAQ (reference sequence). This chain's CDR3 is CASSWDRAKGTQYF. CDR3 nucleotide sequence: TGTGCCAGCAGCTGGGACAGGGCGAAGGGCACGCAGTATTTT.

This clonotype was detected a few times. The chain links TRBV11-2 to TRBJ2-3; the D gene is possibly TRBD2 (5 bases). The ends were cut back, 5 bases at V and 1 base at J, with 13 bases in the middle. The CDR3 consists of 15 residues. CDR1 is SGHAT, CDR2 FQNNGV, per germline. CDR3 DNA: TGTGCCAGCAGCACGGGGTATTTTCGCACAGATACGCAGTATTTT. Translating it yields CASSTGYFRTDTQYF. The whole variable domain, remainder taken from reference TRBV11-2 and TRBJ2-3, is EAGVAQSPRYKIIEKRQSVAFWCNPISGHATLYWYQQILGQGPKLLIQFQNNGVVDDSQLPKDRFSAERLKGVDSTLKIQPAKLEDSAVYLCASSTGYFRTDTQYFGPGTRLTVL.

This clonotype was detected only a few times. The gene calls are TRBV15 and TRBJ2-1, with 12 bases fitting TRBD2. The CDR3 spans 14 residues. Germline CDR1 is LNHNV and CDR2 is YYDKDF (reference sequence). The ends lost 6 bases at V and 7 bases at J; junction bases unmatched: 4. The DNA of the CDR3 is TGTGCCACCAGGCCTAGCGGGGGGGCGAATGAGCAGTTCTTC. The encoded protein is CATRPSGGANEQFF.

This clonotype was counted between two and nine times. The chain employs TRBV5-1 and TRBJ2-5; maybe TRBD1 (5 bases). Germline V gene data show CDR1 as SGHRS and CDR2 as YFSETQ. This CDR3 is 14 amino acids long. The V and J ends lost 0 bases and 3 bases respectively, with 9 bases between them. CDR3: CASSLGATEETQYF. The CDR3 DNA reads TGCGCCAGCAGCTTGGGGGCGACAGAAGAGACCCAGTACTTC.

This chain connects TRBV28 to TRBJ2-7; 10 bases match TRBD2. This CDR3 has 15 amino acids. CDR1 MDHEN and CDR2 SYDVKM come from the germline V gene. V lost 5 bases, J lost 3 bases, and 7 bases stayed unmatched. The CDR3 here is CASSLIAGGLYEQYF. The CDR3 coding sequence is TGTGCCAGCAGTCTTATAGCGGGAGGTCTCTACGAGCAGTACTTC. Using reference TRBV28 and TRBJ2-7 for the parts outside the CDR3, the full variable domain is DVKVTQSSRYLVKRTGEKVFLECVQDMDHENMFWYRQDPGLGLRLIYFSYDVKMKEKGDIPEGYSVSREKKERFSLILESASTNQTSMYLCASSLIAGGLYEQYFGPGTRLTVT.

The chain uses TRBV6-2 or TRBV6-3 and TRBJ2-7; D tentatively fits TRBD1 or TRBD2 (5 bases each). V was pared by 0 bases and J by 3 bases, with 15 bases between. This CDR3 has 16 residues. Germline V lookup: CDR1 MNHEY, CDR2 SVGEGT. The DNA for the CDR3 is TGTGCCAGCAGTTACTCTTCCGGGGCTGAGGACTACGAGCAGTACTTC. Protein sequence: CASSYSSGAEDYEQYF.

V and J are TRBV4-1 and TRBJ1-2, with 8 bases aligning to TRBD1. V was clipped by 5 bases and J by 9 bases; unmatched bases: 14. Germline CDR1 is MGHRA and CDR2 is YSYEKL. CDR3 length: 15 residues. The DNA for the CDR3 is TGCGCCAGCAGCAGGCCGGGGACAGGACTCGTGAGCTACACCTTC. This translates into CASSRPGTGLVSYTF.

This clonotype was observed at least ten times. The gene calls are TRBV5-5 and TRBJ2-7; D might be TRBD1 (6 bases). V lost 4 bases, J lost 5 bases, and 10 bases lay in between. The CDR3 contains 12 residues. Germline CDR1 is SGHKS and CDR2 is YYEKEE (reference sequence). The CDR3: CASSRRGHEQYF. CDR3 nucleotide sequence: TGTGCCAGCAGCCGCAGGGGCCACGAGCAGTACTTC. Using reference TRBV5-5 and TRBJ2-7 for the parts outside the CDR3, the full variable domain is DAGVTQSPTHLIKTRGQQVTLRCSPISGHKSVSWYQQVLGQGPQFIFQYYEKEERGRGNFPDRFSARQFPNYSSELNVNALLLGDSALYLCASSRRGHEQYFGPGTRLTVT.

The chain joins TRBV14 to TRBJ2-4, with a tentative D call TRBD1 (6 bases). The CDR3 covers 16 residues. CDR1 is SGHDN and CDR2 is FVKESK in the germline V gene. The V end lost 3 bases, the J end lost 0 bases, and 12 bases lay between the germline ends. Here the CDR3 DNA reads TGTGCCAGCAGCCAGGACAGACCCCTAGCCAAAAACATTCAGTACTTC. Amino acid sequence: CASSQDRPLAKNIQYF.